The following is a TCR beta chain sequence with its context. The sample is drawn from a study of blood T cell repertoires in COVID-19. The J segment lost 8 bases and the V segment lost 8 bases, leaving 10 bases of the junction unmatched. This CDR3 region has 14 residues. Germline V lookup: CDR1 MNHNY, CDR2 SVGAGI (reference sequence). In the original workflow: Nucleated cell counts were estimated from reference gene primer amplification. Sequenced by immunoSEQ multiplex PCR; TCRdb stores in-frame clones only, minus some. V and J calls and clone size are given by that table; D and trimming were obtained from the DNA. In the table there are about 120,000 clones, about 84% of which are singletons.

The chain combines TRBV6-6 with TRBJ2-2; 8 positions match TRBD2. The sample was peripheral blood. The receptor was derived from a man aged 55 to 70 with acute or convalescent COVID-19. The CDR3 nucleotides read TGTGCCAGCCGCCCGGGAGGGAAAGATGGGGAGCTGTTTTTT. Its protein is CASRPGGKDGELFF.